This TCR beta chain was found in a study of blood T cells in healthy people across ages. A second roughly 7 to 11 cycle PCR used barcoded and J-beta primers. TCRdb re-derived calls from the 5' RACE reads in MiXCR, one entry per CDR3 protein. This sample has roughly 2 million distinct CDR3 sequences, with 49% found just once. V was cut by 4 bases and J by 6 bases, with 14 bases left in between. The CDR3 consists of 14 residues. The germline CDR1 and CDR2 sequences are SGHDT and YYEEEE. This chain connects TRBV5-6 to TRBJ2-1; perhaps TRBD2 as D (6 bases). The sample taken for sequencing was blood. This clonotype was obtained from a woman in her thirties or forties in good health. This CDR3 is CASSMRLGGNEQFF. The CDR3, as DNA: TGTGCCAGCAGCATGCGACTAGGAGGCAATGAGCAGTTCTTC.